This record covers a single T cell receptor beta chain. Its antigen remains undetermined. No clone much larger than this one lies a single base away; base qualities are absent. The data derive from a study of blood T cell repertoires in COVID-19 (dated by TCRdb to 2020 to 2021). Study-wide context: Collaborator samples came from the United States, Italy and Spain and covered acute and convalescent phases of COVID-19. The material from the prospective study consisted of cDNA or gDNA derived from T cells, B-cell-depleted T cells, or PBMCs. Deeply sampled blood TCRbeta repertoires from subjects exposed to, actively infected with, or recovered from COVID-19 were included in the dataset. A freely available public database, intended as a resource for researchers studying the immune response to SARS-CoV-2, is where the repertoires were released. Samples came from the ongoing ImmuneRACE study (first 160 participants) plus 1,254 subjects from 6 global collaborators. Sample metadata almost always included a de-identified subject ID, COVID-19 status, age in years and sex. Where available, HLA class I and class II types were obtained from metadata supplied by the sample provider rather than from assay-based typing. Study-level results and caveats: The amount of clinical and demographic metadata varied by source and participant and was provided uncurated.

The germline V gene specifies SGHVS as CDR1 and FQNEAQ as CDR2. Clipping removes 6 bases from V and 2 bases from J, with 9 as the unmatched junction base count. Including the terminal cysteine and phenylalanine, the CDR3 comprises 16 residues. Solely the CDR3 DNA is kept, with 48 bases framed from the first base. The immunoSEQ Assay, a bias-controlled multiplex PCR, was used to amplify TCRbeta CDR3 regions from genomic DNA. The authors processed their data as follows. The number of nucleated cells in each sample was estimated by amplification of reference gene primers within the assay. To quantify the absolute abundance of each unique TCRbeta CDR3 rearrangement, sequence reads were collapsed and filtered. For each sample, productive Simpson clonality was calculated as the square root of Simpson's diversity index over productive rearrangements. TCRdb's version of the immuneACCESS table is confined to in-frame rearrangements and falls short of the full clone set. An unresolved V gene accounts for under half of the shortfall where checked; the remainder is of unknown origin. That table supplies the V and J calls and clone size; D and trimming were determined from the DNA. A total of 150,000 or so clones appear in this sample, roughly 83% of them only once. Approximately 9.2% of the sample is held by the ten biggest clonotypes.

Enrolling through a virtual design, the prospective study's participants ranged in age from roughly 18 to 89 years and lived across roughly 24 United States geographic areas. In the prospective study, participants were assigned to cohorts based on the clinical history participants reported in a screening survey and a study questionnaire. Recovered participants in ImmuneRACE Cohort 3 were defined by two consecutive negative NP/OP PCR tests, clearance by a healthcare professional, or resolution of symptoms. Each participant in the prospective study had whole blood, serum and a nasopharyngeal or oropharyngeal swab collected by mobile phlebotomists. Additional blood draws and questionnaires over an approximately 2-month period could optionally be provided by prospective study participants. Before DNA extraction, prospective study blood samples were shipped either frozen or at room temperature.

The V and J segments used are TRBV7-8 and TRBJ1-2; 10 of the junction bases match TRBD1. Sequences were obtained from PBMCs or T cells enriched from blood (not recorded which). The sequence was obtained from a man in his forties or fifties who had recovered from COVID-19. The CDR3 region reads CASSSPGQGRNYGYTF. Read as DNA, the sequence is TGTGCCAGCAGTTCCCCGGGACAGGGGAGAAACTATGGCTACACCTTC.